The source of this TCR beta chain is a study of T cell responses to AZD1222 COVID-19 vaccine. Produced via immunoSEQ multiplex PCR; TCRdb's table is partial and in-frame only. The data hold 20,000 to 30,000 clones, with about 90% observed a single time. J was trimmed by 8 bases and V by 4 bases; bases with no gene match: 8. The CDR3 is 14 residues long. CDR1 and CDR2 (germline): LGHNA, YSLEER. This receptor was identified in an adult who received the AZD1222 COVID-19 vaccine. The sample here was peripheral blood, taken 28 days after the second AZD1222 dose. V is TRBV4-3 and J is TRBJ2-7; TRBD1 matches 10 bases. Here the CDR3 reads CASSPDRGDFKQYF. In nucleotides, the CDR3 is TGCGCCAGCAGCCCGGACAGGGGGGATTTTAAGCAGTACTTC.